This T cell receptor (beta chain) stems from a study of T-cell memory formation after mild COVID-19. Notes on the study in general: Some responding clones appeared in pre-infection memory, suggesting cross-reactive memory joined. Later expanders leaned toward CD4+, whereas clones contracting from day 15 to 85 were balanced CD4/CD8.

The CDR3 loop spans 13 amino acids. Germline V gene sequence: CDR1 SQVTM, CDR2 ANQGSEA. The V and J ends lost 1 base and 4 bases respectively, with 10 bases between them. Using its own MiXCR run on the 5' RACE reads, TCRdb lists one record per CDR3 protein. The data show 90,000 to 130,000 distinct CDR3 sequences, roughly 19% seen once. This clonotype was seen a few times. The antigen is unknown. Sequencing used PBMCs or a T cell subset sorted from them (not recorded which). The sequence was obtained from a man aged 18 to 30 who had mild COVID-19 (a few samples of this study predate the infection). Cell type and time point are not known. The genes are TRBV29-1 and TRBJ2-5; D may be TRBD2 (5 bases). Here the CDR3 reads CSVEGTGRETQYF. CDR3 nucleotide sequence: TGCAGCGTTGAAGGAACGGGGAGAGAGACCCAGTACTTC.